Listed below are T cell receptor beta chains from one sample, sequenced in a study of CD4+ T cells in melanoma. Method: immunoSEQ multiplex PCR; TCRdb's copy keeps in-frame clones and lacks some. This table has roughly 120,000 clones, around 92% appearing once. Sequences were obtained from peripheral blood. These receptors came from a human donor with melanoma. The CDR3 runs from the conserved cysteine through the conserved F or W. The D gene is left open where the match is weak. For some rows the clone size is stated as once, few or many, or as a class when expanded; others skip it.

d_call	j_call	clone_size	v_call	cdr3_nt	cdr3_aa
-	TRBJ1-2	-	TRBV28	TGTGCCAGCAGTTTATCACGGGTTTTGTATGGCTACACCTTC	CASSLSRVLYGYTF
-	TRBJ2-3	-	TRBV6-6	TGTGCCAGCAGTTACTCCCCAGATACGCAGTATTTT	CASSYSPDTQYF
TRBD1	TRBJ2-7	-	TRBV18	TGTGCCAGCTCCGGGACAGGGGGCCGAGAGCAGTACTTC	CASSGTGGREQYF
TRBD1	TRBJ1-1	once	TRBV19	TGTGCCAGTAGTATAAACAGGGGACAGGGCGGTAACACTGAAGCTTTCTTT	CASSINRGQGGNTEAFF
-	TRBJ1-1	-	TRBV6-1	TGTGCCAGCAGTGAATGGCCAGGAACTGCGGGGCCCTTT	CASSEWPGTAGPF
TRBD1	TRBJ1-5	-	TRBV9	TGTGCCAGCAGTAAAAAGAGGAGGGACAGGGGTTGGAATGAGCCCCAGCATTTT	CASSKKRRDRGWNEPQHF
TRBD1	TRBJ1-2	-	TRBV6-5	TGTGCCAGCAGTTACGGGGACAGTTATGGCTACACCTTC	CASSYGDSYGYTF
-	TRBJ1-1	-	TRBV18	TGTGCCAGCTCACCCAGGAGCACTGAAGCTTTCTTT	CASSPRSTEAFF
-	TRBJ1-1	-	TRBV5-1	TGCGCCAGCAGCCCGGGCAGGGTTGAAGCTTTCTTT	CASSPGRVEAFF
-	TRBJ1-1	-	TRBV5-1	TGCGCCAGCAGCTTGGAGGTCCGCGACACTGAAGCTTTCTTT	CASSLEVRDTEAFF
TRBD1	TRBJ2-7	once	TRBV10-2	TGCGCCAGCAACGATCCGGGACAGGGTAGCTCCTACGAGCAGTACTTC	CASNDPGQGSSYEQYF
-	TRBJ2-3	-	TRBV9	TGTGCCAGCACAAGACTACTGAGCACAGATACGCAGTATTTT	CASTRLLSTDTQYF
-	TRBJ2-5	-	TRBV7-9	TGTGCCAGCAGCTTAGTTCCAGAAGAGACCCAGTACTTC	CASSLVPEETQYF
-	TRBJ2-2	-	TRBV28	TGTGCCAGCAGCTTAGGACAGACCATAACCGGGGAGCTGTTTTTT	CASSLGQTITGELFF
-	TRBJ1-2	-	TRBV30	TGTGCCTGGACGGCGGGAGCCTATGGCTACACCTTC	CAWTAGAYGYTF
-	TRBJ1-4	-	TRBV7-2	TGTGCCAGCAGCTTAGGCTTTAATGAAAAACTGTTTTTT	CASSLGFNEKLFF
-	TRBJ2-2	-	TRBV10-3	TGTGCCATCTCCACGGACAGCACCACCGGGGAGCTGTTTTTT	CAISTDSTTGELFF
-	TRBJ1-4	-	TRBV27	TGTGCCAGCAGGCCTCGAGGGGAGTATAATGAAAAACTGTTTTTT	CASRPRGEYNEKLFF